Sequencing of this TCR beta chain was carried out in a study of radiotherapy plus CTLA-4 blockade in lung cancer. Chemo-refractory metastatic non-small-cell lung cancer patients underwent focal radiation alongside CTLA-4 blockade with ipilimumab. Concerning this clone: The antigen is unknown.

Study-level results: Interferon-beta and early blood T cell clone dynamics reportedly predicted response best.

Profiling relied on immunoSEQ multiplex PCR, and the TCRdb table lists in-frame clones only, not all of them. The table lists more than 100,000 clones, 80% to 90% of them singletons. This sequence originates from a human donor with non-small cell lung cancer that progressed on radiotherapy plus ipilimumab. This specimen was peripheral blood, taken from a patient treated with radiotherapy plus ipilimumab.

The CDR3 reads CASKVEGIPYNEQFF. The CDR3 DNA is TGTGCCAGCAAAGTAGAGGGGATCCCATACAATGAGCAGTTCTTC. The chain uses TRBV7-8 and TRBJ2-1; D tentatively fits TRBD1 or TRBD2 (5 bases each). Looked up from germline, CDR1 is SGHVS and CDR2 is FQNEAQ. The V and J ends lost 7 bases and 4 bases respectively, with 17 bases between them. The CDR3 contains 15 residues.